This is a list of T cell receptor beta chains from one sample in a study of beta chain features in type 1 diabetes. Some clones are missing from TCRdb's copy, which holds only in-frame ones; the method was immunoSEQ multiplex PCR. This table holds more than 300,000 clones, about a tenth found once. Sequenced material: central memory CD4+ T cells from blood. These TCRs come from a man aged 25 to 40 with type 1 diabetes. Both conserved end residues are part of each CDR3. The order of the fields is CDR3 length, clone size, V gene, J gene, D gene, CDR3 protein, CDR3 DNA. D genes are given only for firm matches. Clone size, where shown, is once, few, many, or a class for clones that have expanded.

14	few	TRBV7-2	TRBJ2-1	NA	CASSSTMLGHEQFF	TGTGCCAGCAGCTCTACAATGCTCGGCCATGAGCAGTTCTTC
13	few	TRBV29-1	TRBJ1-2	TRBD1	CSVRDRGNYGYTF	TGCAGCGTCCGGGACAGGGGGAACTATGGCTACACCTTC
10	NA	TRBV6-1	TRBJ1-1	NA	CASRQTEAFF	TGTGCCAGTAGACAGACAGAAGCTTTCTTT
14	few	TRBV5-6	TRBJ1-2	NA	CASSLVTGNYGYTF	TGTGCCAGCAGCTTGGTGACGGGGAACTATGGCTACACCTTC
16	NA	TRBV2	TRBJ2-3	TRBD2	CASSEGGGISTDTQYF	TGTGCCAGCAGTGAAGGCGGGGGGATAAGCACAGATACGCAGTATTTT
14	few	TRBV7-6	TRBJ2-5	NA	CASSSFGGQETQYF	TGTGCCAGCAGCTCCTTTGGGGGCCAAGAGACCCAGTACTTC
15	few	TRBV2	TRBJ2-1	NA	CASSGDGSSYNEQFF	TGTGCCAGCAGTGGGGACGGGAGCTCCTACAATGAGCAGTTCTTC
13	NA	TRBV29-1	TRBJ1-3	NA	CSVEESGVGTIYF	TGCAGCGTTGAAGAATCAGGAGTGGGCACCATATATTTT
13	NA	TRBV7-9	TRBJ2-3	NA	CASSLVRGDTQYF	TGTGCCAGCAGCTTAGTAAGAGGGGATACGCAGTATTTT
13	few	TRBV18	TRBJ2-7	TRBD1	CASSPGQGDEQYF	TGTGCCAGCTCACCGGGACAGGGGGACGAGCAGTACTTC
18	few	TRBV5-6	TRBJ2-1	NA	CASSQEGASGAAYNEQFF	TGTGCCAGCAGCCAAGAAGGCGCATCCGGCGCCGCCTACAATGAGCAGTTCTTC
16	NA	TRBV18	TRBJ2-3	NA	CASSAVGGGDADTQYF	TGTGCCAGCTCCGCCGTGGGAGGGGGAGACGCAGATACGCAGTATTTT
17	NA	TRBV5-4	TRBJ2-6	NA	CASSFPQANSGANVLTF	TGTGCCAGCAGCTTCCCGCAGGCGAACTCTGGGGCCAACGTCCTGACTTTC
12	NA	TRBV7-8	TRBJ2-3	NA	CASSLSLDTQYF	TGTGCCAGCAGCTTATCCCTAGATACGCAGTATTTT
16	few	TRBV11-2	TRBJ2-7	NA	CASSLAGTYSSYEQYF	TGTGCCAGCAGCTTAGCGGGGACGTATAGCTCCTACGAGCAGTACTTC
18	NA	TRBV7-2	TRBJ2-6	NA	CASSTILQQYSGANVLTF	TGTGCCAGCAGCACGATCCTCCAACAGTACTCTGGGGCCAACGTCCTGACTTTC
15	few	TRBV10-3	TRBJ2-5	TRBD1	CAIRGDRSTQETQYF	TGTGCCATCAGAGGGGACAGGAGCACACAAGAGACCCAGTACTTC